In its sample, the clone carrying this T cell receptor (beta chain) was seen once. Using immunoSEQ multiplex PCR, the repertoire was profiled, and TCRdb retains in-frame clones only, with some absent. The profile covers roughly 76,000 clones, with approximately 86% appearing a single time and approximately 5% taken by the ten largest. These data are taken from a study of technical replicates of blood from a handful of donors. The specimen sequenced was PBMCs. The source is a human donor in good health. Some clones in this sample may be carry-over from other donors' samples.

This CDR3 is CASSQQTSLGLLRYNEQFF. The CDR3 DNA reads TGTGCCAGTAGCCAACAAACGAGTCTAGGTTTGCTACGATACAATGAGCAGTTCTTC. V gene TRBV19 combines with J gene TRBJ2-1, with no clear D. Trimming removed 6 bases from V and 4 bases from J, with 28 bases in between. This CDR3 spans 19 amino acids. Germline assignment: CDR1 LNHDA and CDR2 SQIVND (reference sequence).